This paragraph covers one T cell receptor beta chain sequence. No antigen is known for it. This sample is drawn from a study of identical twins. Per the germline V gene, CDR1 is ENHRY and CDR2 is SYGVKD. The V end was cut by 6 bases, the J end by 7 bases, with 16 bases between. The CDR3 is made up of 15 amino acids. Study-level points and caveats: Memory repertoires lacked the insertion deficit that abundant cord blood beta clonotypes showed.

Via MiXCR, TCRdb re-called the 5' RACE reads, giving one row per CDR3 protein. The sample includes about 470,000 distinct CDR3 sequences, approximately 25% of them seen just once. This sample also appeared in a second study, on T cells expressing NK-cell markers. That publication notes: Whether expanded NKG2C+ T cell clones recognized HCMV stayed uncertain.

This TCR was recovered from a young woman in good health. The specimen sequenced was CD4+ T cells sorted from blood. This chain uses TRBV10-3 with TRBJ1-6; maybe TRBD1 (5 bases). CDR3 nucleotides: TGTGCCATCAGAGCCCTGGACATCCAAAATTCACCCCTCCACTTT. Protein product: CAIRALDIQNSPLHF.